This section outlines one T cell receptor beta chain sequence together with its context. The method was immunoSEQ multiplex PCR; TCRdb's version includes in-frame clones alone and lacks a portion of them. The sample includes some 150,000 clones, roughly 89% of them seen just once. This specimen comes from a study of blood T cell repertoires in COVID-19. The wider study: The United States, Italy and Spain supplied acute and convalescent COVID-19 samples. Nucleic acid was either cDNA or gDNA, and it came from T cells, B-cell-depleted T cells, or PBMCs.

After removal of 3 bases from V and 4 bases from J, the junction contained 6 bases not matched to a gene. Looked up from germline, CDR1 is SGHKS and CDR2 is YYEKEE (reference sequence). This CDR3 has 15 residues. This chain connects TRBV5-5 to TRBJ1-1, with TRBD1 matching 10 bases. The sequence was obtained from a human donor in a cohort sampled during active COVID-19. The material sequenced was peripheral blood. The CDR3 DNA follows: TGTGCCAGCAGCTGGGGGACAGGGGTGAGCACTGAAGCTTTCTTT. This encodes CASSWGTGVSTEAFF.